One and the same sample provided the 27 T cell receptor beta chains below, sequenced in a study of Ad26.COV2.S vaccination and SARS-CoV-2 variants. Using immunoSEQ multiplex PCR, the repertoire was profiled, and TCRdb retains in-frame clones only, with some absent. The table has hundreds of thousands of clones, around 88% seen once. Treatment specified: 15 to 20 received Ad26.COV2.S at low or high dose, single or two shots; 5 received placebo; per-sample allocation not given. Sampling occurred on day 63 after the first vaccine or placebo injection. The source material was peripheral blood, sampled in a trial of Ad26.COV2.S vaccine versus placebo. These receptors all come from a person aged 18-60 years who received the Ad26.COV2.S COVID-19 vaccine or a placebo.

This rearrangement joins TRBV6-6 to TRBJ1-2, with 7 nucleotides matching TRBD1. The CDR3 extends over 13 amino acids. The V and J ends lost 0 bases and 8 bases, in that order; junction bases with no gene match: 3. Germline V lookup: CDR1 MNHNY, CDR2 SVGAGI (reference sequence). CDR3 sequence: CASSYSRGEGYTF. Here the CDR3 DNA reads TGTGCCAGCAGTTACTCCAGGGGGGAGGGCTACACCTTC.

This chain uses TRBV10-1 with TRBJ2-7; D possibly corresponds to TRBD1 (6 bases). This CDR3 is built from 14 residues. The germline V gene encodes CDR1 WNHNN and CDR2 SYGVQD (reference sequence). V gave up 5 bases and J gave up 2 bases, with 13 bases separating them. The CDR3 is CASSKVGQPYEQYF. The CDR3 DNA follows: TGCGCCAGCAGTAAAGTCGGACAGCCCTACGAGCAGTACTTC.

The genes are TRBV5-4 and TRBJ2-5; 7 bases agree with TRBD2. This CDR3 region has 16 residues. Germline CDR1 reads SGHNT; CDR2 reads YYREEE (reference sequence). After removal of 7 bases from V and 0 bases from J, the junction contained 12 bases not matched to a gene. The CDR3 region has the DNA TGTGCCAGCCTCCTCCGGGGGGAGGGAAACCAAGAGACCCAGTACTTC. As protein: CASLLRGEGNQETQYF.

V usage is TRBV7-2 and J usage is TRBJ2-3; TRBD1 matches at 9 bases. This CDR3 comprises 18 residues. Germline CDR1 and CDR2: SGHTA and FQGNSA. The J segment lost 6 bases and the V segment lost 5 bases, leaving 18 bases of the junction unmatched. Written as DNA, the CDR3 is TGTGCCAGCAGCGCCTCGGGGGGACAGGGTAGGGGTTACGATACGCAGTATTTT. Its translation: CASSASGGQGRGYDTQYF. Complete variable domain (other parts from reference TRBV7-2 and TRBJ2-3): GAGVSQSPSNKVTEKGKDVELRCDPISGHTALYWYRQSLGQGLEFLIYFQGNSAPDKSGLPSDRFSAERTGGSVSTLTIQRTQQEDSAVYLCASSASGGQGRGYDTQYFGPGTRLTVL.

This chain links TRBV13 with TRBJ2-3; D is undetermined. Germline assignment: CDR1 PRHDT and CDR2 FYEKMQ (reference sequence). CDR3 size: 12 residues. Trimming shortened V by 4 bases and J by 1 base, and 3 bases separated the two germline ends. The chain's CDR3 is CASSWGTDTQYF. For the CDR3, the DNA is TGTGCCAGCAGCTGGGGCACAGATACGCAGTATTTT.

Of note for this clone: The sample contains more than one DNA sequence encoding this CDR3. The V call is TRBV28, the J call TRBJ1-2; D gene uncertain. The length of the CDR3 is 14 residues. Trimming removed 3 bases from V and 4 bases from J, with 12 bases in between. Germline CDR1 is MDHEN and CDR2 is SYDVKM. The CDR3 spells CASSLWGKGYGYTF. Written as DNA, the CDR3 is TGTGCCAGCAGTTTGTGGGGAAAAGGCTATGGCTACACCTTC.

Only one count was recorded for this clone. This chain links TRBV28 with TRBJ2-3; D is perhaps TRBD1 or TRBD2 (5 bases each). The CDR3 sequence is 15 residues long. The V end was cut by 2 bases, the J end by 3 bases, with 12 bases between. CDR1 and CDR2 (germline): MDHEN, SYDVKM. The CDR3 DNA reads as TGTGCCAGCAGTTTAGGGGGAGTCGGGACAGATACGCAGTATTTT. It is translated as CASSLGGVGTDTQYF. Combining the CDR3 with reference TRBV28 and TRBJ2-3 gives the whole variable domain DVKVTQSSRYLVKRTGEKVFLECVQDMDHENMFWYRQDPGLGLRLIYFSYDVKMKEKGDIPEGYSVSREKKERFSLILESASTNQTSMYLCASSLGGVGTDTQYFGPGTRLTVL.

The chain employs TRBV7-2 and TRBJ1-5, with D possibly being TRBD1 (5 bases). CDR3 length: 16 amino acids. Trimming took 1 base from V and 7 from J, leaving 17 bases between them. From germline, CDR1 is SGHTA and CDR2 FQGNSA. The DNA for the CDR3 is TGTGCCAGCAGCTTAGGGGTGTTGGCAGGGAAACAGCCCCAGCATTTT. Amino acid sequence: CASSLGVLAGKQPQHF.

The V call is TRBV27, the J call TRBJ1-5; TRBD1 might be the D (5 bases). The CDR3 has 11 residues. Germline values: CDR1 MNHEY, CDR2 SMNVEV (reference sequence). Trimming pared 8 bases from V and 3 bases from J, leaving 5 bases between. The CDR3 nucleotides are TGTGCCAGCGGGACCAATCAGCCCCAGCATTTT. Residues: CASGTNQPQHF.

The gene calls are TRBV5-1 and TRBJ1-2; 8 positions match TRBD1. Germline lookup yields CDR1 SGHRS and CDR2 YFSETQ. CDR3 length: 15 residues. With V trimmed by 0 bases and J by 8 bases, 9 bases remained unmatched. The CDR3 reads CASSLESQGAQGYTF. DNA for the CDR3: TGCGCCAGCAGCTTGGAGTCGCAGGGGGCACAAGGCTACACCTTC.

The rearrangement joins TRBV7-2 to TRBJ2-1, with 10 bases aligning to TRBD2. CDR1 and CDR2 from the germline V gene are SGHTA and FQGNSA. CDR3 size: 15 residues. V shed 1 base, J shed 7 bases, and the junction held 4 bases outside the gene matches. CDR3 region: CASSLGRGLANEQFF. The CDR3 coding sequence is TGTGCCAGCAGCTTAGGACGGGGACTAGCGAATGAGCAGTTCTTC. The complete variable domain, with remaining parts taken from reference TRBV7-2 and TRBJ2-1, reads GAGVSQSPSNKVTEKGKDVELRCDPISGHTALYWYRQSLGQGLEFLIYFQGNSAPDKSGLPSDRFSAERTGGSVSTLTIQRTQQEDSAVYLCASSLGRGLANEQFFGPGTRLTVL.

CDR3 DNA: TGTGCCAGCAGCTTAGGGTCCTCCTCCTACGAGCAGTACTTC. This encodes CASSLGSSSYEQYF. The chain links TRBV11-2 to TRBJ2-7; no reliable D call. This CDR3 has 14 residues. The germline gives CDR1 SGHAT, CDR2 FQNNGV. With 1 base removed from V and 0 bases from J, the gap between germline ends came to 7 bases.

The chain has TRBV7-2 and TRBJ1-2; 8 nucleotides align to TRBD1. The V gene end was trimmed by 5 bases and the J gene end by 11 bases; junction bases not matched to a gene: 16. Germline V lookup: CDR1 SGHTA, CDR2 FQGNSA. The CDR3 contains 15 residues. The CDR3 DNA sequence: TGTGCCAGCAGCCCTTACCGGACAGGGAGGGGGAGGTACACCTTC. Amino acids: CASSPYRTGRGRYTF.

The V call is TRBV7-2, the J call TRBJ2-1; 7 bases match TRBD1. CDR1 SGHTA and CDR2 FQGNSA come from the germline V gene. After removal of 2 bases from V and 6 bases from J, the junction contained 7 bases not matched to a gene. This CDR3 region has 15 residues. CDR3 loop: CASSLLWDSSNEQFF. CDR3 sequence (DNA): TGTGCCAGCAGCTTACTATGGGACAGTTCCAATGAGCAGTTCTTC.

The chain recombines TRBV19 with TRBJ2-3; D may correspond to TRBD1 or TRBD2 (5 bases each). The CDR3 has 16 residues. With 4 bases removed from V and 4 bases from J, the gap between germline ends came to 18 bases. Germline V gene data show CDR1 as LNHDA and CDR2 as SQIVND (reference sequence). The CDR3 sequence is CASSNSGAGIADTQYF. CDR3 DNA sequence: TGTGCCAGTAGTAACTCCGGGGCCGGCATCGCAGATACGCAGTATTTT.

The V gene is TRBV27, the J gene TRBJ1-5; D unresolved. Trimming took off 5 bases at V and 0 bases at J, with 2 bases between the two ends. This CDR3 region has 12 residues. Per germline, CDR1 MNHEY and CDR2 SMNVEV (reference sequence). In DNA, the CDR3 is TGTGCCAGCAGTCGTAGCAATCAGCCCCAGCATTTT. It is translated as CASSRSNQPQHF.

This clone was seen just once. V gene TRBV27 combines with J gene TRBJ2-1, with 13 bases matching TRBD2. Germline V CDR1 and CDR2: MNHEY, SMNVEV (reference sequence). The ends lost 5 bases at V and 15 bases at J; junction bases unmatched: 16. The CDR3 extends over 16 amino acids. CDR3 in amino acids: CASSHGTSGDLGISFF. The CDR3 bases are TGTGCCAGCAGTCACGGGACTAGCGGGGATTTAGGTATTTCGTTCTTC.

V gene TRBV6-6 combines with J gene TRBJ1-2, with TRBD1 identical over 7 bases. Trimming at V came to 6 bases and at J to 0 bases, leaving 7 bases not matched to a gene. Germline CDR1 reads MNHNY; CDR2 reads SVGAGI (reference sequence). The CDR3 covers 15 residues. This chain's CDR3 is CASSPRTGANYGYTF. The CDR3 nucleotides read TGTGCCAGCAGCCCTCGGACAGGAGCTAACTATGGCTACACCTTC.

In nucleotides, the CDR3 is TGTGCCAGCAGCTCCTCAGGGGCCGGGGCCAACGTCCTGACTTTC. Translating gives CASSSSGAGANVLTF. The rearrangement joins TRBV7-9 to TRBJ2-6, with a possible D match to TRBD1 (6 bases). Germline CDR1 SEHNR, CDR2 FQNEAQ (reference sequence). Trimming cost V 4 bases and J 4 bases, with 11 bases left between them. This CDR3 is built from 15 residues.

The chain couples TRBV7-2 to TRBJ2-6, with a weak D call TRBD2 (6 bases). Trimming took off 3 bases at V and 4 bases at J, with 13 bases between the two ends. This CDR3 is 16 amino acids long. Germline CDR1 is SGHTA and CDR2 is FQGNSA. The chain's CDR3 is CASSLGRRAGANVLTF. For the CDR3, the DNA is TGTGCCAGCAGCTTGGGAAGGAGGGCCGGGGCCAACGTCCTGACTTTC.

The rearrangement links TRBV5-1 to TRBJ2-3, with 9 bases lining up with TRBD2. CDR1 is SGHRS and CDR2 is YFSETQ in the germline V gene. With 4 bases clipped from V and 4 bases from J, the junction kept 10 bases outside the gene matches. The CDR3 is made up of 16 amino acids. CDR3 sequence (DNA): TGCGCCAGCAGCCTACTCGGCGGGGGGGCCGCAGATACGCAGTATTTT. It yields the protein CASSLLGGGAADTQYF.

V usage is TRBV29-1 and J usage is TRBJ2-5, with D maybe TRBD2 (5 bases). V was shortened by 2 bases and J by 0 bases, with 16 bases between the two germline ends. Germline values: CDR1 SQVTM, CDR2 ANQGSEA. The length of the CDR3 is 16 residues. CDR3 coding DNA: TGCAGCGTTGAACCCCCCGGGATTCGCGACCAAGAGACCCAGTACTTC. Translated: CSVEPPGIRDQETQYF.

The V and J genes are TRBV27 and TRBJ2-1; 13 bases fit TRBD2. The CDR3 is 15 residues long. Germline loops: CDR1 MNHEY, CDR2 SMNVEV (reference sequence). Trimming removed 4 bases from V and 5 bases from J; junction bases left unmatched: 2. The CDR3 reads CASSSGLAGDNEQFF. Here the CDR3 DNA reads TGTGCCAGCAGTTCTGGACTAGCGGGAGACAATGAGCAGTTCTTC.

The chain links TRBV29-1 to TRBJ2-7; 11 bases fit TRBD1. The junction had 4 bases not matched to a gene; V was cut back by 5 bases and J by 1 base. Germline V gives CDR1 SQVTM, CDR2 ANQGSEA. The CDR3 length is 14 residues. CDR3 sequence (DNA): TGCAGCGTTTCCGGGACAGGGGGTTCCTACGAGCAGTACTTC. Amino acids: CSVSGTGGSYEQYF.

The chain couples TRBV7-2 to TRBJ2-3, with 10 bases identical to TRBD2. CDR1 SGHTA and CDR2 FQGNSA come from the germline V gene. V gave up 0 bases and J gave up 7 bases; unmatched junction bases: 10. The CDR3 has 17 residues. The CDR3 spells CASSLAVSGRAWYTQYF. DNA for the CDR3: TGTGCCAGCAGCTTAGCGGTGAGCGGGAGGGCCTGGTATACGCAGTATTTT.

The chain combines TRBV28 with TRBJ1-5; 8 bases line up with TRBD1. V shed 6 bases, J shed 7 bases, and the junction held 8 bases outside the gene matches. There are 14 residues in the CDR3. Germline V gene sequence: CDR1 MDHEN, CDR2 SYDVKM. Written as DNA, the CDR3 is TGTGCCAGCAGCCAGGACAGGGATGGGCAGCCCCAGCATTTT. It specifies CASSQDRDGQPQHF.

The chain links TRBV2 to TRBJ2-3; TRBD2 aligns across 11 bases. The CDR3 is 16 residues long. Germline assignment: CDR1 SNHLY and CDR2 FYNNEI. V trimming: 3 bases; J trimming: 3 bases; junction bases outside the gene matches: 5. CDR3 in amino acids: CASSETSGTLTDTQYF. CDR3 nucleotides: TGTGCCAGCAGTGAGACTAGCGGGACCCTGACAGATACGCAGTATTTT.